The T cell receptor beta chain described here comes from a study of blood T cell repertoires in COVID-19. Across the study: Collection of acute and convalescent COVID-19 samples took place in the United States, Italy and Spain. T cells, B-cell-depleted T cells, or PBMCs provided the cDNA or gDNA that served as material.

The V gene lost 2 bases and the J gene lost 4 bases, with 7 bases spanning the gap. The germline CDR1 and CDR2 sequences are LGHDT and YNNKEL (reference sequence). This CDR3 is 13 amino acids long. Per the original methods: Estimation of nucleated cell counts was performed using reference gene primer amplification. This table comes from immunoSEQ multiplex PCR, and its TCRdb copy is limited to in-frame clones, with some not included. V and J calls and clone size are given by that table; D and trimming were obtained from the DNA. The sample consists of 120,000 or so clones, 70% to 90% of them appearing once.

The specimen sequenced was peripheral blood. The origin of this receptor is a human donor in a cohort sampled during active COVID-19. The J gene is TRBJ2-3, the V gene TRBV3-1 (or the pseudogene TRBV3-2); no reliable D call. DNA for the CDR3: TGTGCCAGCAGCCAACTTCTTCCAGATACGCAGTATTTT. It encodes CASSQLLPDTQYF.